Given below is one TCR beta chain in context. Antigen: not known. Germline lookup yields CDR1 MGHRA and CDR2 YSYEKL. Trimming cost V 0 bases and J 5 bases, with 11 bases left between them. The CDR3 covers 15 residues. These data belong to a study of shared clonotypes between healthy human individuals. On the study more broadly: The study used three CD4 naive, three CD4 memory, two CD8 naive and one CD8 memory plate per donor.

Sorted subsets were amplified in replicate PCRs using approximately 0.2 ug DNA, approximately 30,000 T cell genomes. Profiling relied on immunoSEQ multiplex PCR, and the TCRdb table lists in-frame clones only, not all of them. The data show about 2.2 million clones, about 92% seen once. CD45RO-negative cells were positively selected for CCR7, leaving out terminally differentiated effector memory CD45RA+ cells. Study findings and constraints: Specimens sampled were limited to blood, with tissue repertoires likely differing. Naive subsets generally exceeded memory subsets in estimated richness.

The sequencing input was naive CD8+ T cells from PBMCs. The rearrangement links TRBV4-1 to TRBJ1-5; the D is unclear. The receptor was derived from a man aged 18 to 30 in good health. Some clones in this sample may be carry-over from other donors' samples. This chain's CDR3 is CASSQDSLTDQPQHF. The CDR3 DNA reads TGCGCCAGCAGCCAAGACTCCCTTACGGATCAGCCCCAGCATTTT.